This T cell receptor (beta chain) was observed in a study of cytomegalovirus exposure and HLA in healthy donors. This CDR3 comprises 15 residues. Trimming stripped 6 bases from V and 1 base from J, with 14 bases between. Germline values: CDR1 SGHDT, CDR2 YYEEEE. Vbeta (60) and Jbeta (13) primers were used in the PCR. The assay was immunoSEQ multiplex PCR, and TCRdb's table has in-frame clones only and misses some. Of some 180,000 clones in the sample, roughly 90% were seen once. The sample was PBMCs. The chain links TRBV5-6 to TRBJ1-3; the D gene is possibly TRBD1 (6 bases). The sequence was collected from a girl under three years old in good health and CMV-seronegative. This chain's CDR3 is CASNGRDTSGNTIYF. The CDR3 nucleotides are TGTGCCAGCAACGGTCGGGACACTTCTGGAAACACCATATATTTT. Looking up the rest from reference TRBV5-6 and TRBJ1-3 gives the full variable domain: DAGVTQSPTHLIKTRGQQVTLRCSPKSGHDTVSWYQQALGQGPQFIFQYYEEEERQRGNFPDRFSGHQFPNYSSELNVNALLLGDSALYLCASNGRDTSGNTIYFGEGSWLTVV.